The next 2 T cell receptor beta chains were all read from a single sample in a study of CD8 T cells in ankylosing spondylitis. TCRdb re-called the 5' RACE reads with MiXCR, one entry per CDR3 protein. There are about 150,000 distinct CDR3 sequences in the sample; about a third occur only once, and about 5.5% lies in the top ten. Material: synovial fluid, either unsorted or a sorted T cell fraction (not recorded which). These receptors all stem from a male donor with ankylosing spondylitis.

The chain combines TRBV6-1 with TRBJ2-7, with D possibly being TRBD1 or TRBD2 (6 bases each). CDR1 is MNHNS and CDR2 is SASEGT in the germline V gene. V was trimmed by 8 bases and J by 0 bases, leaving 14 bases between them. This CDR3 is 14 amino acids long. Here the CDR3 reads CASGGQGNSYEQYF. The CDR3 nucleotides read TGTGCCAGCGGGGGGCAGGGGAACTCCTACGAGCAGTACTTC.

The CDR3: CASSGGQLGNTIYF. The CDR3 DNA reads TGCGCCAGCAGCGGGGGACAGCTAGGAAACACCATATATTTT. The chain carries TRBV5-1 and TRBJ1-3, with 7 bases aligning to TRBD1. Germline CDR1 and CDR2: SGHRS and YFSETQ. Trimming removed 4 bases from V and 4 bases from J; junction bases left unmatched: 5. This CDR3 has 14 amino acids. The variable domain in full, completed from reference TRBV5-1 and TRBJ1-3, reads KAGVTQTPRYLIKTRGQQVTLSCSPISGHRSVSWYQQTPGQGLQFLFEYFSETQRNKGNFPGRFSGRQFSNSRSEMNVSTLELGDSALYLCASSGGQLGNTIYFGEGSWLTVV.